A single sample is the source of the 7 T cell receptor beta chains below, sequenced in a study of CD8 T cells in ankylosing spondylitis. TCRdb analysed the 5' RACE reads with MiXCR anew, one entry per CDR3 protein. The repertoire holds 80,000 to 100,000 distinct CDR3 sequences, with roughly 8.3% as singletons. Source material: blood, either unsorted or a sorted T cell fraction (not recorded which). Receptors originate from a male donor with ankylosing spondylitis or in good health (not recorded which).

With respect to this clonotype: A much larger clonotype is one base distant, so this may be a read error. The V and J genes are TRBV7-2 and TRBJ2-3; maybe TRBD2 (6 bases). This CDR3 contains 17 residues. Germline V lookup: CDR1 SGHTA, CDR2 FQGNSA. The CDR3 reads CASSLGAGLFSTDAQYF. The CDR3 DNA reads as TGTGCCAGCAGCTTAGGGGCGGGACTTTTTAGCACAGATGCGCAGTATTTT.

At least ten counts were recorded for this clonotype. This chain uses TRBV20-1 with TRBJ2-1; D ambiguous. CDR3 length: 15 residues. V dropped 6 bases and J dropped 5 bases, with 20 bases sitting between them. Germline assignment: CDR1 DFQATT and CDR2 SNEGSKA (reference sequence). The CDR3 DNA reads as TGCAGTGCATTGCTAGGATTCCTCACGCACAATGAGCAGTTCTTC. Translating gives CSALLGFLTHNEQFF.

This clonotype was observed at least ten times. J is TRBJ2-3 and V is TRBV5-1, with TRBD2 matching 7 bases. Germline CDR1 is SGHRS and CDR2 is YFSETQ. With 2 bases clipped from V and 1 base from J, the junction kept 16 bases outside the gene matches. There are 19 residues in the CDR3. The CDR3 sequence: CASSFNPSGYEFGTDTQYF. CDR3 bases: TGCGCCAGCAGCTTTAACCCTAGCGGCTACGAGTTTGGCACAGATACGCAGTATTTT. Full variable domain (outside the CDR3, taken from reference TRBV5-1 and TRBJ2-3): KAGVTQTPRYLIKTRGQQVTLSCSPISGHRSVSWYQQTPGQGLQFLFEYFSETQRNKGNFPGRFSGRQFSNSRSEMNVSTLELGDSALYLCASSFNPSGYEFGTDTQYFGPGTRLTVL.

This clonotype was found many times. The gene calls are TRBV6-1 and TRBJ1-4; D is perhaps TRBD1 (6 bases). The germline gives CDR1 MNHNS, CDR2 SASEGT. The length of the CDR3 is 13 residues. Trimming cost V 6 bases and J 4 bases, with 9 bases left between them. This CDR3 reads CASRDSYNEKLFF. DNA for the CDR3: TGTGCCAGCAGGGACAGTTATAATGAAAAACTGTTTTTT.

The chain links TRBV19 to TRBJ2-1; 10 bases fit TRBD1. CDR3 length equals 19 residues. Germline CDR1 LNHDA, CDR2 SQIVND (reference sequence). V shed 3 bases, J shed 4 bases, and the junction held 15 bases outside the gene matches. CDR3 protein: CASSILVRDRGRIYNEQFF. In nucleotides, the CDR3 is TGTGCCAGTAGTATCCTCGTCCGGGACAGGGGACGTATATACAATGAGCAGTTCTTC. Drawing the rest from reference TRBV19 and TRBJ2-1, the complete variable domain is DGGITQSPKYLFRKEGQNVTLSCEQNLNHDAMYWYRQDPGQGLRLIYYSQIVNDFQKGDIAEGYSVSREKKESFPLTVTSAQKNPTAFYLCASSILVRDRGRIYNEQFFGPGTRLTVL.

The table lists this clonotype with many counts. The chain has TRBV7-3 and TRBJ1-3; D possibly corresponds to TRBD1 (5 bases). Germline CDR1 SGHTA, CDR2 FQGTGA. With 6 bases removed from V and 0 bases from J, the gap between germline ends came to 12 bases. The CDR3 loop spans 15 amino acids. The CDR3 region is CASSSGPSSGNTIYF. The CDR3 DNA reads TGTGCCAGCAGTTCGGGACCGTCCTCTGGAAACACCATATATTTT.

This clonotype came up many times. The chain links TRBV20-1 to TRBJ2-7; 9 nucleotides line up with TRBD2. Per germline, CDR1 DFQATT and CDR2 SNEGSKA (reference sequence). Trimming took 1 base from V and 5 from J; bases not matched to a gene: 6. This CDR3 is 14 amino acids long. This CDR3 reads CSARAPSGTNEQYF. The CDR3 DNA reads TGCAGTGCTAGAGCCCCTAGCGGGACCAACGAGCAGTACTTC.